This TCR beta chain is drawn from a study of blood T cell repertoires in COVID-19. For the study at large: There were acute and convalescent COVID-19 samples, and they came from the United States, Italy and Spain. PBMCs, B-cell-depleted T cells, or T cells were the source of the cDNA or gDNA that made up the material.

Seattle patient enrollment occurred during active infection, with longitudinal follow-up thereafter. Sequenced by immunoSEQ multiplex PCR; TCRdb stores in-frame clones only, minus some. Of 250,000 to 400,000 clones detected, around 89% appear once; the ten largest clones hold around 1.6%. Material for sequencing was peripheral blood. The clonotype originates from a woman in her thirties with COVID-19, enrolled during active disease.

DNA for the CDR3: TGTGCCAGCAGCCCCACCCGGGGACTAGCGGGGGTACCAGTCACAGATACGCAGTATTTT. Residues: CASSPTRGLAGVPVTDTQYF. The genes are TRBV13 and TRBJ2-3; 14 nucleotides agree with TRBD2. Losses at the gene ends were 5 bases for V and 2 bases for J; bases not matched to a gene: 15. Germline values: CDR1 PRHDT, CDR2 FYEKMQ (reference sequence). The CDR3 loop spans 20 amino acids.